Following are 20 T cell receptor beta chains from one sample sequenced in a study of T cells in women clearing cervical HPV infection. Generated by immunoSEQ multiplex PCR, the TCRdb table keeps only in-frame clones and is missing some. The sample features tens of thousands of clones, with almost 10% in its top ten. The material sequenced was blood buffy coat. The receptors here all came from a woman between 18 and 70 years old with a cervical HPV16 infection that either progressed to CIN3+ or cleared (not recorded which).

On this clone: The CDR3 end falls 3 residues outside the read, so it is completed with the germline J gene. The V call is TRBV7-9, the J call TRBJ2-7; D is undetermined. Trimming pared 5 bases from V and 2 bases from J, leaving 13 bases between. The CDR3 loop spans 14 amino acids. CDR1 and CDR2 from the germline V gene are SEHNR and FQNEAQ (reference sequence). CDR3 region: CASSPGYKTYEQYF. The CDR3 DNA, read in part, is TGTGCCAGCAGCCCAGGCTACAAGACCTACGAG.

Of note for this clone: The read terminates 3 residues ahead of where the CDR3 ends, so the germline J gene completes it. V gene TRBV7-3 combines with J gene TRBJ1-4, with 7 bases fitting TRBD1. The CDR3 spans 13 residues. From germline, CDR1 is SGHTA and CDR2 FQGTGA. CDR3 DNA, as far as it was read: TGTGCCAGCAGCCCCGACAGGGATTCACCA. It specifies CASSPDRDSP. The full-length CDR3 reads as CASSPDRDSPLFF.

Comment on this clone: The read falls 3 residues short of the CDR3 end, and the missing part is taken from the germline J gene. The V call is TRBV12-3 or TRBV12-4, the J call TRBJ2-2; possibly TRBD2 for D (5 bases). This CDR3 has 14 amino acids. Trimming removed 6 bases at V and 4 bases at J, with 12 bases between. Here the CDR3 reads CASSPGLVTGELFF. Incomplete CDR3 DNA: TGTGCCAGCAGCCCCGGACTCGTCACCGGGGAG.

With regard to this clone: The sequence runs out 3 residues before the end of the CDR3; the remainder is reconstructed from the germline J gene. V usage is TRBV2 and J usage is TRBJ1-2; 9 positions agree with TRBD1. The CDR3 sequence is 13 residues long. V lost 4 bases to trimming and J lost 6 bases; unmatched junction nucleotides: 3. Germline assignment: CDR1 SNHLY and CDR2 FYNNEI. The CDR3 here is CASSVTGGDGYTF. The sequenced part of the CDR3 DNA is TGTGCCAGCAGTGTCACAGGGGGCGATGGC.

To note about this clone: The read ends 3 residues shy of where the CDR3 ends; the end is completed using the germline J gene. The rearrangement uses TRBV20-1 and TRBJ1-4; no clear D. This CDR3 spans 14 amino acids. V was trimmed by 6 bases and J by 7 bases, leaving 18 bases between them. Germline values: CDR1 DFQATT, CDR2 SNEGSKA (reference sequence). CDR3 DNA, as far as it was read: TGCAGTGCAGGTCGGGGAGGTGTTGGTGAAAAA. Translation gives CSAGRGGVGEK. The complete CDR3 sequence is CSAGRGGVGEKLFF.

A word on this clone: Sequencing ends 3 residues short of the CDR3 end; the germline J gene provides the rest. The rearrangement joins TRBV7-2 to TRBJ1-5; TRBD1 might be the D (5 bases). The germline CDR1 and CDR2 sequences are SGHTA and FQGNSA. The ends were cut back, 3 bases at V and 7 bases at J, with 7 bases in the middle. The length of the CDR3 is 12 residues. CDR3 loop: CASSFPGQPQHF. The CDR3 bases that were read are TGTGCCAGCAGCTTTCCAGGGCAGCCC.

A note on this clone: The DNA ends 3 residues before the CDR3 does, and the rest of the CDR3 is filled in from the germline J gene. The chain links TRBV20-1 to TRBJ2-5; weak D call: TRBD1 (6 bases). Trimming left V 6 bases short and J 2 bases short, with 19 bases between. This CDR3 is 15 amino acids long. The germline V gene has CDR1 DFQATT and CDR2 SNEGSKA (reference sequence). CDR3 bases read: TGCAGTGCGCCGACAGGTATCGATCCTCAAGAGACC. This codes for CSAPTGIDPQET. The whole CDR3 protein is CSAPTGIDPQETQYF.

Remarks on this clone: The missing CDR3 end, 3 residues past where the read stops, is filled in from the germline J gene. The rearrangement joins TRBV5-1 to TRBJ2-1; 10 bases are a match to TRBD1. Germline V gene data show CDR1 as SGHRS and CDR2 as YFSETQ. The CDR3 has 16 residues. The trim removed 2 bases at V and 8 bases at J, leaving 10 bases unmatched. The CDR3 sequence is CASSLGWTGGEDEQFF. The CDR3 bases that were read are TGCGCCAGCAGCTTAGGATGGACAGGGGGGGAAGATGAG.

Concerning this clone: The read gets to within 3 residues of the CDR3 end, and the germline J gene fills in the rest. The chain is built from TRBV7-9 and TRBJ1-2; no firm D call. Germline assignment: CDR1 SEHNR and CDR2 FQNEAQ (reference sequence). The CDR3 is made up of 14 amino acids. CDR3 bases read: TGTGCCAGCAGCTTAAGCGGGGATTACAATGAC. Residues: CASSLSGDYND. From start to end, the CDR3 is CASSLSGDYNDYTF.

This chain's CDR3 is CASGRDSYNEQFF. CDR3 bases read: TGCGCCAGCGGGCGTGACTCCTACAATGAG. V is TRBV4-1 and J is TRBJ2-1; D is undetermined. The CDR3 extends 3 residues past the end of the read, so its final part is completed from the germline J gene. This CDR3 contains 13 residues. CDR1 is MGHRA and CDR2 is YSYEKL in the germline V gene. The V gene lost 8 bases and the J gene lost 0 bases, with 8 bases spanning the gap.

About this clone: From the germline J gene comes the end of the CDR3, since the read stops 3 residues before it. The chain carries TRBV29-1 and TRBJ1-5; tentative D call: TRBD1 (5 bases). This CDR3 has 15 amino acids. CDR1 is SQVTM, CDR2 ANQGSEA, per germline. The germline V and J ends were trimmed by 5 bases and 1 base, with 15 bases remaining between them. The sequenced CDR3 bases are TGCAGCGTTTCTACTCTGGGGGGGAGCAATCAGCCC. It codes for CSVSTLGGSNQP. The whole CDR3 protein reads CSVSTLGGSNQPQHF.

Partial CDR3 DNA: TGCAGTGCTAGTAAGGGTAAATTAGATGGC. As protein: CSASKGKLDG. The whole CDR3 protein is CSASKGKLDGYTF. V is TRBV20-1 and J is TRBJ1-2; D unclear. Read sequence stops 3 residues before the CDR3 end, and the germline J gene provides the missing end. Germline CDR1 is DFQATT and CDR2 is SNEGSKA (reference sequence). This CDR3 is 13 amino acids long. The V end was cut by 3 bases, the J end by 6 bases, with 14 bases between.

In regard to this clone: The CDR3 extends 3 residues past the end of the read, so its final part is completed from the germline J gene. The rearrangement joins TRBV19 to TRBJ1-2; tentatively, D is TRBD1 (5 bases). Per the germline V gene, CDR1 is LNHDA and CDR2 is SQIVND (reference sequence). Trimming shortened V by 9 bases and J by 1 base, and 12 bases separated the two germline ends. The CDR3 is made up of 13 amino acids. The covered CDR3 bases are TGTGCCAGCTCCCAAGGGGTTAACTATGGC. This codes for CASSQGVNYG. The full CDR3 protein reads CASSQGVNYGYTF. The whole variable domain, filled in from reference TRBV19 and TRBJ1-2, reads DGGITQSPKYLFRKEGQNVTLSCEQNLNHDAMYWYRQDPGQGLRLIYYSQIVNDFQKGDIAEGYSVSREKKESFPLTVTSAQKNPTAFYLCASSQGVNYGYTFGSGTRLTVV.

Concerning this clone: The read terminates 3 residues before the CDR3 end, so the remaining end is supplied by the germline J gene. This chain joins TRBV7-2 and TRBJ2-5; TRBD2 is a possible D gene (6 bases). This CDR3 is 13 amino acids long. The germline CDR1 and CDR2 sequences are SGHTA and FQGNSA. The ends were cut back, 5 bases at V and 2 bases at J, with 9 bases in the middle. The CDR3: CASSPGTQETQYF. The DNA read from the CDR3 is TGTGCCAGCAGCCCCGGGACTCAAGAGACC.

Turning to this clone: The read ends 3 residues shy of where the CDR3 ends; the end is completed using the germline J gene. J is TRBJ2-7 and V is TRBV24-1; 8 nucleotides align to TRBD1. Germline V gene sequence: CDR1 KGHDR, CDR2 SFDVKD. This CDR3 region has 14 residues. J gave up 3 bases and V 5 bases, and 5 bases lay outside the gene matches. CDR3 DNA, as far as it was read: TGTGCCACCAGTGCCCGGGACAGGCACTACGAG. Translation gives CATSARDRHYE. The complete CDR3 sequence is CATSARDRHYEQYF.

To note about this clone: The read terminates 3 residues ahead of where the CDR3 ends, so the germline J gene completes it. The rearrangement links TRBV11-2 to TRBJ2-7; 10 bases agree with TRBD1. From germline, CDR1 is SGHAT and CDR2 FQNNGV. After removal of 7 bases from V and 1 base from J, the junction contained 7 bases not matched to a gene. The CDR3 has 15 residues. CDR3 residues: CASTPRDRGSYEQYF. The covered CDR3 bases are TGTGCCAGCACCCCCCGGGACAGGGGATCCTACGAG.

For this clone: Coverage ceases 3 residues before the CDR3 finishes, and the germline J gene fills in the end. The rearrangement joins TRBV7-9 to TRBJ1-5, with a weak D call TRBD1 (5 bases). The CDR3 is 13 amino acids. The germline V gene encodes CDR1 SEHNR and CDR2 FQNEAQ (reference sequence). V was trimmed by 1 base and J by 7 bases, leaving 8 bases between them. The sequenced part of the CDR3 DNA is TGTGCCAGCAGCTTAGATGAGGGGCAGCCC. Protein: CASSLDEGQP. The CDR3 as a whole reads CASSLDEGQPQHF. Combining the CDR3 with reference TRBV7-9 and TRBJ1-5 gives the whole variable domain DTGVSQNPRHKITKRGQNVTFRCDPISEHNRLYWYRQTLGQGPEFLTYFQNEAQLEKSRLLSDRFSAERPKGSFSTLEIQRTEQGDSAMYLCASSLDEGQPQHFGDGTRLSIL.

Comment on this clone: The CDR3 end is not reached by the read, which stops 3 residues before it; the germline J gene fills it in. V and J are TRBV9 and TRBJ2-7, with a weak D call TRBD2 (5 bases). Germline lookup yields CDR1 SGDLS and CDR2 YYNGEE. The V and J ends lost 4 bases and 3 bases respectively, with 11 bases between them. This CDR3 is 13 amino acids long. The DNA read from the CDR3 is TGTGCCAGCAGCCTATCTGAGGGCTACGAG. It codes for CASSLSEGYE. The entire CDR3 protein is CASSLSEGYEQYF. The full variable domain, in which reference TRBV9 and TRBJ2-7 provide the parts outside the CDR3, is DSGVTQTPKHLITATGQRVTLRCSPRSGDLSVYWYQQSLDQGLQFLIQYYNGEERAKGNILERFSAQQFPDLHSELNLSSLELGDSALYFCASSLSEGYEQYFGPGTRLTVT.

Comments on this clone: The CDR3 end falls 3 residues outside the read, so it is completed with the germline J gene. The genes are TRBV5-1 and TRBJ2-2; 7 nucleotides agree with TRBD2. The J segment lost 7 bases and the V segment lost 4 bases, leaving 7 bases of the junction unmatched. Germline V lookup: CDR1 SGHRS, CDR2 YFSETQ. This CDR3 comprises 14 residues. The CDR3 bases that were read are TGCGCCAGCAGCGCCACTAGCGTTGGCGGGGAG. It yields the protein CASSATSVGGE. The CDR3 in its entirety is CASSATSVGGELFF.

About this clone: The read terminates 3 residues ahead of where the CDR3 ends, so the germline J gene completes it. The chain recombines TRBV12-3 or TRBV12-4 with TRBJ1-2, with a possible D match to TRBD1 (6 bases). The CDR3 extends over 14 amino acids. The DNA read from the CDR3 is TGTGCCAGCAGTTTTGGGGGGGCCACGGGGGGC. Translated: CASSFGGATGG. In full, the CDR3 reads CASSFGGATGGYTF.